This T cell receptor (beta chain) emerged from a study of Ad26.COV2.S vaccination and SARS-CoV-2 variants. About the study: Participant was drawn from the COV1001 Ad26.COV2.S trial arm. Doses of Ad26.COV2.S were injected into muscle once or twice, 56 days apart. The study, taken as a whole, reports: Vaccine and placebo recipients had similar non-spike TCR breadth.

The assay was immunoSEQ multiplex PCR, and TCRdb's table has in-frame clones only and misses some. The sample carries fewer than 500,000 clones, 80% to 95% recorded once. This CDR3 has 15 residues. Germline CDR1 reads SGHVS; CDR2 reads FNYEAQ. The junction had 5 bases not matched to a gene; V was cut back by 6 bases and J by 0 bases. Specified treatment: about 20 received Ad26.COV2.S at low or high dose, single or two shots; a few received placebo; per-sample allocation not given. Repertoires come from day 63 after the first vaccine or placebo injection. As regards this clone: Its antigen is not known.

The sequencing here drew on peripheral blood, taken in a trial of Ad26.COV2.S vaccine versus placebo. The TCR originated in a person between 18 and 65 years old who received the Ad26.COV2.S COVID-19 vaccine or a placebo. The chain carries TRBV7-6 and TRBJ2-7; 10 nucleotides match TRBD1. CDR3 protein: CASSSDRGSSYEQYF. CDR3 DNA sequence: TGTGCCAGCAGTTCGGACAGGGGGAGCTCCTACGAGCAGTACTTC.